A single sample is the source of the 11 T cell receptor beta chains below, sequenced in a study of identical twins. TCRdb used MiXCR to reprocess the 5' RACE reads, holding one entry per CDR3 protein. Of 400,000 to 650,000 distinct CDR3 sequences listed, about 20% are singletons. This sample was also put to use in a study of T cells expressing NK-cell markers.

Sequences were obtained from CD4+ T cells sorted from blood. Receptors were obtained from a woman between 18 and 29 years old in good health.

The gene calls are TRBV4-3 and TRBJ2-1; D assignment may be TRBD1 or TRBD2 (5 bases each). Germline V CDR1 and CDR2: LGHNA, YSLEER. The length of the CDR3 is 15 residues. V lost 4 bases and J 5 bases, leaving 15 bases between the germline ends. CDR3 bases: TGCGCCAGCAGCCGCCGGGACGGAACCGACAATGAGCAGTTCTTC. Translation gives CASSRRDGTDNEQFF.

This clonotype showed up just a few times. The chain couples TRBV10-2 to TRBJ1-5, with D tentatively TRBD1 (5 bases). Deletions cut 7 bases from V and 3 bases from J, with 10 bases between. The CDR3 is made up of 13 amino acids. CDR1 and CDR2 (germline): WSHSY, SAAADI. The CDR3, as DNA: TGCGCCAGCACTTTGGGGCCCAATCAGCCCCAGCATTTT. Protein product: CASTLGPNQPQHF.

This clonotype appeared many times. The rearrangement joins TRBV5-1 to TRBJ2-3, with 14 bases lining up with TRBD2. Trimming took 4 bases from V and 4 from J; bases not matched to a gene: 5. Germline V gene sequence: CDR1 SGHRS, CDR2 YFSETQ. This CDR3 spans 16 amino acids. The CDR3 here is CASSAGLAGVSDTQYF. The CDR3 DNA sequence: TGCGCCAGCAGCGCGGGACTAGCGGGGGTATCAGATACGCAGTATTTT. Supplemented by reference TRBV5-1 and TRBJ2-3, the full variable domain reads KAGVTQTPRYLIKTRGQQVTLSCSPISGHRSVSWYQQTPGQGLQFLFEYFSETQRNKGNFPGRFSGRQFSNSRSEMNVSTLELGDSALYLCASSAGLAGVSDTQYFGPGTRLTVL.

This chain connects TRBV5-1 to TRBJ2-3; possibly TRBD2 for D (6 bases). Per germline, CDR1 SGHRS and CDR2 YFSETQ. This CDR3 comprises 16 residues. Trimming left V 0 bases short and J 3 bases short, with 14 bases between. The CDR3 loop reads CASSLALEGTTDTQYF. The CDR3 region has the DNA TGCGCCAGCAGCTTGGCCTTGGAAGGGACTACAGATACGCAGTATTTT.

The chain employs TRBV10-3 and TRBJ1-4; weak D call: TRBD1 (5 bases). Trimming removed 8 bases from V and 8 bases from J, with 18 bases in between. Germline CDR1 ENHRY, CDR2 SYGVKD. The CDR3 loop spans 14 amino acids. The CDR3 sequence is CAISREAMGEKLFF. Here the CDR3 DNA reads TGTGCCATCTCCAGGGAGGCAATGGGCGAAAAACTGTTTTTT.

This chain connects TRBV20-1 to TRBJ2-7; weak D call: TRBD1 (6 bases). The CDR3 is 12 residues long. V lost 3 bases and J 3 bases, leaving 9 bases between the germline ends. CDR1 and CDR2 from the germline V gene are DFQATT and SNEGSKA (reference sequence). DNA for the CDR3: TGCAGTGCTAGGACAGGCCTCTACGAGCAGTACTTC. Translation gives CSARTGLYEQYF.

This clonotype has a handful of counts. The chain combines TRBV9 with TRBJ2-7; D gene uncertain. V was trimmed by 2 bases and J by 8 bases, leaving 17 bases between them. The CDR3 totals 14 residues. Looked up from germline, CDR1 is SGDLS and CDR2 is YYNGEE. This CDR3 is CASSVSPPPTQQYF. CDR3 coding DNA: TGTGCCAGCAGCGTGTCGCCTCCGCCCACCCAGCAGTACTTC.

The chain carries TRBV6-5 and TRBJ1-1; tentatively, D is TRBD1 (6 bases). V shed 6 bases and J shed 12 bases, with 17 bases lying between them. Germline V gene sequence: CDR1 MNHEY, CDR2 SVGAGI. CDR3 size: 12 residues. The CDR3 region is CASSPLQGSTFF. The CDR3 nucleotides read TGTGCCAGCAGCCCTCTACAGGGTTCTACTTTCTTT.

Only a few counts were recorded for this clonotype. The chain uses TRBV12-3 or TRBV12-4 and TRBJ2-1; 13 nucleotides align to TRBD2. J was trimmed by 13 bases and V by 6 bases; bases with no gene match: 12. The CDR3 length is 15 residues. CDR3 sequence reads: CASRRLAGGATDQFF. The CDR3 coding sequence is TGTGCCAGCAGGAGACTAGCGGGAGGCGCAACGGACCAGTTCTTC.

J is TRBJ1-6 and V is TRBV5-1, with D unresolved. CDR1 and CDR2 (germline): SGHRS, YFSETQ. This CDR3 has 14 residues. Trimming stripped 4 bases from V and 8 bases from J, with 13 bases between. The CDR3 DNA reads TGCGCCAGCAGCCCGGATGCGGGATATTCACCCCTCCACTTT. Translated: CASSPDAGYSPLHF.

This chain links TRBV20-1 with TRBJ2-1; TRBD2 aligns across 10 bases. CDR3 length equals 15 residues. J lost 8 bases, V lost 4 bases, and 11 bases had no gene match. Germline CDR1 and CDR2: DFQATT and SNEGSKA (reference sequence). CDR3 in amino acids: CSANSGGAEGHEQFF. CDR3 sequence (DNA): TGCAGTGCTAACAGCGGGGGGGCCGAAGGCCATGAGCAGTTCTTC.